This T cell receptor beta chain stems from a study of T cells expressing NK-cell markers. Study-level points and caveats: The contribution of dominant NKG2C+ clonotypes to CD8+ T cells in about 6 donors was roughly 1.0-7.0%.

A remark on this clonotype: What it binds is unknown.

TCRdb derives one entry per CDR3 protein from the 5' RACE reads, leaving out DNA. Its table lists 350,000 to 400,000 distinct CDR3 sequences. This receptor was identified in a woman in her forties or fifties in good health. Sample: blood T cells: a sorted CD56 or NKG2C T cell subset, CD4+ or CD8+ T cells, or bulk PBMC T cells (not recorded which).

The chain's CDR3 is CASSSLTRPREQYF. This chain connects TRBV11-2 to TRBJ2-7. The CDR3 covers 14 residues. Germline assignment: CDR1 SGHAT and CDR2 FQNNGV.